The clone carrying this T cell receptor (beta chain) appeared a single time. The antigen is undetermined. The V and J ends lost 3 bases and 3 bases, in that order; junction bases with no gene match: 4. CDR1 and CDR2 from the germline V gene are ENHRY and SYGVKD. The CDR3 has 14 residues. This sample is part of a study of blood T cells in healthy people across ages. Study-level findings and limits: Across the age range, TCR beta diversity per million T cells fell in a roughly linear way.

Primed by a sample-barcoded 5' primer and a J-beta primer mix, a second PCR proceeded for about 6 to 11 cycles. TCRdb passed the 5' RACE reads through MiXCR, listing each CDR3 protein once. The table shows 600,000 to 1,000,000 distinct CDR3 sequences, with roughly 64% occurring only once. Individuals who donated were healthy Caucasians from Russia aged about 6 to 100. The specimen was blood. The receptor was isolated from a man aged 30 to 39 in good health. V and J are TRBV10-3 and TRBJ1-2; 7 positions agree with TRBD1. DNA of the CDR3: TGTGCCATCAGTGATAGGCAGGGGGACTATGGCTACACCTTC. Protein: CAISDRQGDYGYTF.